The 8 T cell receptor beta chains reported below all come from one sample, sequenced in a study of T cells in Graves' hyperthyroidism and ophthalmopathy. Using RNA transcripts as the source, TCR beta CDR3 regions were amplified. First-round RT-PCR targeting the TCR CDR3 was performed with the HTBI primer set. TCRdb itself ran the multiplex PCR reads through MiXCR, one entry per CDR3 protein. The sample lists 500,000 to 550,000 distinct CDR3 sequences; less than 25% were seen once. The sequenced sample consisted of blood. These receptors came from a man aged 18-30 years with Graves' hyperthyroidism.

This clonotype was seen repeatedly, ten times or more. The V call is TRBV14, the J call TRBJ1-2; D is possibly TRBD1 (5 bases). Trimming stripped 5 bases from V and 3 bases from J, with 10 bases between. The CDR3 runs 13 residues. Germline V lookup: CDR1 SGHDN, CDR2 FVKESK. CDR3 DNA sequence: TGTGCCAGCAGCGGGGTACAGGACTATGGCTACACCTTC. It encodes CASSGVQDYGYTF.

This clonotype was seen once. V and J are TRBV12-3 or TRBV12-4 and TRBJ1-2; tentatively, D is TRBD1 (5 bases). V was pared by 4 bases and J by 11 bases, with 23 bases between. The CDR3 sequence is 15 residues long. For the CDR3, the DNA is TGTGCCAGCAGTTCGGGGACCTTCACTCGAGGTGGTTACACCTTC. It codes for CASSSGTFTRGGYTF.

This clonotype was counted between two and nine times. The CDR3 DNA is TGTGCCAGCAGCCCTCCGGGGGACAATCAGCCCCAGCATTTT. Protein product: CASSPPGDNQPQHF. The J gene is TRBJ1-5, the V gene TRBV12-3 or TRBV12-4; tentative D call: TRBD1 (5 bases). The CDR3 spans 14 residues. Trimming took off 6 bases at V and 3 bases at J, with 12 bases between the two ends.

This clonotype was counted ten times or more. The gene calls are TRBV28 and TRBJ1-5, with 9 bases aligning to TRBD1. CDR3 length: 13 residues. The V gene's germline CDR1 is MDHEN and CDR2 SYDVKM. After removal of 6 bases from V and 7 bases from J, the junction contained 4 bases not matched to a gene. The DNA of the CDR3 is TGTGCCAGCAGGCGGACAGGGGTCCAGCCCCAGCATTTT. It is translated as CASRRTGVQPQHF. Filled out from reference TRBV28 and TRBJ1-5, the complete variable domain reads DVKVTQSSRYLVKRTGEKVFLECVQDMDHENMFWYRQDPGLGLRLIYFSYDVKMKEKGDIPEGYSVSREKKERFSLILESASTNQTSMYLCASRRTGVQPQHFGDGTRLSIL.

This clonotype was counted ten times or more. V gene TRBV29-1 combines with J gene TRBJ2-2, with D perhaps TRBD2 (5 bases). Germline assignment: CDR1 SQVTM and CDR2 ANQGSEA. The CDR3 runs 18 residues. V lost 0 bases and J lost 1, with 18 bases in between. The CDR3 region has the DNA TGCAGCGTTGAAGATCCAGTATTCGAGAGGGAGAACACCGGGGAGCTGTTTTTT. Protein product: CSVEDPVFERENTGELFF.

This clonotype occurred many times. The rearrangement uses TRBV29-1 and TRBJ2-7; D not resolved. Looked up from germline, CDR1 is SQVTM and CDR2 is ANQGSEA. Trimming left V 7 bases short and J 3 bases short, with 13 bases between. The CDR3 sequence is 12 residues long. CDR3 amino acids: CSAWGTGYEQYF. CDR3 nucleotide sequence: TGCAGCGCTTGGGGAACTGGCTACGAGCAGTACTTC.

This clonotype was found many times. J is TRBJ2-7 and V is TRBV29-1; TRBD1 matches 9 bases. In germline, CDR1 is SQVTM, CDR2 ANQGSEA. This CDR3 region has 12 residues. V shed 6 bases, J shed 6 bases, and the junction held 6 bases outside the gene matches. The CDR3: CSVPGTGPEQYF. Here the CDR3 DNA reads TGCAGCGTACCCGGGACAGGGCCCGAGCAGTACTTC.

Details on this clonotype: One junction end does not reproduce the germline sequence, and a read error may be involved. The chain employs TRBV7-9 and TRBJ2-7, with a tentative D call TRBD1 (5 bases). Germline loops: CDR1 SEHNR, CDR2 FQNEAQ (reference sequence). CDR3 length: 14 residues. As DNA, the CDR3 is TGTGCCATCAGCTTAGCAGGGTTCTCCTACGAGCAATACTTC. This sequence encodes CAISLAGFSYEQYF.